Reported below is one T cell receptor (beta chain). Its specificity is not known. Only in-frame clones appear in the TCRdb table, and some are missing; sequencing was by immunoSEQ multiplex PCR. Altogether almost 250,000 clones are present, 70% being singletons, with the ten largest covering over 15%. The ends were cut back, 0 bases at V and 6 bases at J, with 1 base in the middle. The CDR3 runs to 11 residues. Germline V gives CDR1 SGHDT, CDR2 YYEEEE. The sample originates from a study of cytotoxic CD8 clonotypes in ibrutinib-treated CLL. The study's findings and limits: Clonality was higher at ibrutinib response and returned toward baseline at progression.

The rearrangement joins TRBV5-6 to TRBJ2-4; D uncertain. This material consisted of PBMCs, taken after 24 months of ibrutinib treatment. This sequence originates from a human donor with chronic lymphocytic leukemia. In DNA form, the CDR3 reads TGTGCCAGCAGCTTGGGAAACATTCAGTACTTC. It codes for CASSLGNIQYF.